One T cell receptor (beta chain) is described in this entry. There are 14 residues in the CDR3. Germline V lookup: CDR1 MNHEY, CDR2 SMNVEV (reference sequence). V lost 4 bases and J 6 bases, leaving 15 bases between the germline ends. This sample was included in a study of blood T cell repertoires in COVID-19. Original processing methods: The authors estimated nucleated cell counts from reference gene primer amplification. Sequencing was performed with immunoSEQ multiplex PCR; in TCRdb, only in-frame clones are kept and a portion is missing. V and J calls and clone size are as listed in that table; D and trimming were resolved from the DNA. This sample has around 100,000 clones, with 85% found just once.

Material: peripheral blood. V usage is TRBV27 and J usage is TRBJ1-1; TRBD1 is a possible D gene (5 bases). The source of this sequence is a middle-aged man with acute or convalescent COVID-19. In DNA form, the CDR3 reads TGTGCCAGCAGTTCACAGGTGATAAGGTCTGAAGCTTTCTTT. It translates to CASSSQVIRSEAFF.